This entry lists 4 T cell receptor beta chains sequenced from one sample in a study of blood T cell repertoires in COVID-19. Profiled with immunoSEQ multiplex PCR; TCRdb holds only in-frame clones, not every one. The sample consists of roughly 50,000 clones, 85% of them appearing once. Sample: peripheral blood. These receptors were obtained from a human donor in a cohort sampled during active COVID-19.

This sequence joins TRBV6-5 and TRBJ2-3, with a possible D match to TRBD1 (6 bases). The CDR3 length is 15 residues. Per the germline V gene, CDR1 is MNHEY and CDR2 is SVGAGI. Trimming stripped 6 bases from V and 0 bases from J, with 13 bases between. The CDR3 reads CASREMTGSTDTQYF. The CDR3 DNA follows: TGTGCCAGCAGGGAGATGACAGGTAGCACAGATACGCAGTATTTT.

The chain combines TRBV2 with TRBJ2-7, with 9 positions matching TRBD1. Germline loops: CDR1 SNHLY, CDR2 FYNNEI. J gave up 2 bases and V 6 bases, and 5 bases lay outside the gene matches. This CDR3 comprises 14 residues. CDR3 DNA sequence: TGTGCCAGCAGCTTACAGGGGGCGCCCTACGAGCAGTACTTC. Translation gives CASSLQGAPYEQYF.

J is TRBJ1-1 and V is TRBV5-4; D gene ambiguous. Germline lookup yields CDR1 SGHNT and CDR2 YYREEE (reference sequence). V lost 4 bases and J 1 base, leaving 11 bases between the germline ends. The CDR3 is 14 amino acids. CDR3 in DNA: TGTGCCAGCAGCCCGTGGGAGGGGAACACTGAAGCTTTCTTT. It encodes CASSPWEGNTEAFF.

The rearrangement joins TRBV12-3 or TRBV12-4 to TRBJ2-7; D call uncertain. V was pared by 1 base and J by 2 bases, with 6 bases between. This CDR3 comprises 13 residues. The CDR3 region is CASSLGEPYEQYF. The CDR3 DNA reads as TGTGCCAGCAGTTTAGGAGAGCCCTACGAGCAGTACTTC.